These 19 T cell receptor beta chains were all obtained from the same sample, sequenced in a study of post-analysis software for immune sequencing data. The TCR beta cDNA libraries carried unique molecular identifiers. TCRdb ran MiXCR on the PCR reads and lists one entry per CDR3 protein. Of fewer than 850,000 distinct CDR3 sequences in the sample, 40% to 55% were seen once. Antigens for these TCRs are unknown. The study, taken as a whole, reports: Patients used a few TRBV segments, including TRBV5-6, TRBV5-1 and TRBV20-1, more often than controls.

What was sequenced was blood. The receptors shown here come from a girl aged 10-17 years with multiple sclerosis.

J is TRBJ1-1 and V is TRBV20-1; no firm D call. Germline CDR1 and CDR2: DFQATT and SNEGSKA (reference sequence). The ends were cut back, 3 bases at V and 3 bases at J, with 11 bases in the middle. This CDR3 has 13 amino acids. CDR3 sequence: CSARGLKDTEAFF. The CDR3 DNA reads TGCAGTGCTAGGGGTTTGAAGGACACTGAAGCTTTCTTT.

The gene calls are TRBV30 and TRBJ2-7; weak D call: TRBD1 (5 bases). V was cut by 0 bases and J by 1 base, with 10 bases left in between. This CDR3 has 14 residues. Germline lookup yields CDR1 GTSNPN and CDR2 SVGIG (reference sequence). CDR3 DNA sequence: TGTGCCTGGAGTGTAGAGGCAGGGTCCTACGAGCAGTACTTC. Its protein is CAWSVEAGSYEQYF.

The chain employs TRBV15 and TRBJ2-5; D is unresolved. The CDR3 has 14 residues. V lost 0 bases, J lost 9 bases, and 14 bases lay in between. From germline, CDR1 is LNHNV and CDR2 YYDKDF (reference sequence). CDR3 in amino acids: CATSRDPDKAPQYF. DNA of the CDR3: TGTGCCACCAGCAGAGATCCCGATAAGGCACCCCAGTACTTC.

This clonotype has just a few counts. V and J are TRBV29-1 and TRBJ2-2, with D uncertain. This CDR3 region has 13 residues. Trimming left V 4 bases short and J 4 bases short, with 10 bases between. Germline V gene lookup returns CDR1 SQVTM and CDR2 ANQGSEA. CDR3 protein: CSVVWISTGELFF. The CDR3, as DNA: TGCAGCGTTGTATGGATTAGCACCGGGGAGCTGTTTTTT.

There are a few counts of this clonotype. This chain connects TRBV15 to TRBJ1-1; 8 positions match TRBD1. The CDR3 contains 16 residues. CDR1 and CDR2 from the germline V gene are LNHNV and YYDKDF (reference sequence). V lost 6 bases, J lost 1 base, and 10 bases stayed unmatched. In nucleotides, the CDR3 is TGTGCCACCAGAGTAGGAGACAGGGGAAAGAACACTGAAGCTTTCTTT. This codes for CATRVGDRGKNTEAFF.

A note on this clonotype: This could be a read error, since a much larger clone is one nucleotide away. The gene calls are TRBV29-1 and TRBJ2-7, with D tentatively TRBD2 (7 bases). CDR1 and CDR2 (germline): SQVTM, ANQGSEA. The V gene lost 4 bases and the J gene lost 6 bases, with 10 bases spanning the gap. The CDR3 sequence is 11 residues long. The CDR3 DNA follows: TGCAGCGTTGTAAGGGGGGGCGAGCAGTACTTC. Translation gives CSVVRGGEQYF.

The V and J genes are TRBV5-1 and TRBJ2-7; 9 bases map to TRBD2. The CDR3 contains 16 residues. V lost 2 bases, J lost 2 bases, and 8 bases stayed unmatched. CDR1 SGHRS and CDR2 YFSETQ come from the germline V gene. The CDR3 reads CASSFASGRLAYEQYF. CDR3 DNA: TGCGCCAGCAGCTTCGCAAGCGGGAGGCTCGCCTACGAGCAGTACTTC.

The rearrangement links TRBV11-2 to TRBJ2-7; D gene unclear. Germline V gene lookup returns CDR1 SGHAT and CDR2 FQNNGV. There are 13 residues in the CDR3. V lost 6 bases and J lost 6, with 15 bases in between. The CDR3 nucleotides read TGTGCCAGCAGAGATCTTGGGGTTCTCGAGCAGTACTTC. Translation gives CASRDLGVLEQYF.

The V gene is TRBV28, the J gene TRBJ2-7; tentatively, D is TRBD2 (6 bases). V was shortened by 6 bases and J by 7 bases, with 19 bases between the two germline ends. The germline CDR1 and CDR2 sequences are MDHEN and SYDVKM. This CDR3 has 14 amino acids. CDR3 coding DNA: TGTGCCAGCAGATTCGGAGGACCGGGGGTAGAGCAGTACTTC. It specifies CASRFGGPGVEQYF.

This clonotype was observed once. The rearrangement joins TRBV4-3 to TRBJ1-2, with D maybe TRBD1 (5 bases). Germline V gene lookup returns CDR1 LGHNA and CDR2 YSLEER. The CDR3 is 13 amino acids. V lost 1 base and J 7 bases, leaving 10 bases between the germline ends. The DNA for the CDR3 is TGCGCCAGCAGCCAAGCTTCTGGGGCTGGCTACACCTTC. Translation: CASSQASGAGYTF.

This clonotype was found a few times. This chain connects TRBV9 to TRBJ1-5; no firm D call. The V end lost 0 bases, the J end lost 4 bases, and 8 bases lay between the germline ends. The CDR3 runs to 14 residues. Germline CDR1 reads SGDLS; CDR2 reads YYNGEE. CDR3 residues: CASSVGNGNQPQHF. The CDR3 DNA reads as TGTGCCAGCAGCGTAGGTAACGGTAATCAGCCCCAGCATTTT.

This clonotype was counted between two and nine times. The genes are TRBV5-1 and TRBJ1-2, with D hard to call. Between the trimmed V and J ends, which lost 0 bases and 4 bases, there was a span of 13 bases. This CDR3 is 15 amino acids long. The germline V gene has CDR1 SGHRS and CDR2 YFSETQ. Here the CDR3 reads CASSLVPDSSYGYTF. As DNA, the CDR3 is TGCGCCAGCAGCTTGGTTCCCGACTCCAGCTATGGCTACACCTTC.

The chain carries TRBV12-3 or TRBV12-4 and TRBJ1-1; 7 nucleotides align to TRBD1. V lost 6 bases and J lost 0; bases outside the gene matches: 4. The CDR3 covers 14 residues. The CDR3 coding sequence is TGTGCCAGCAGGACAGGGACCATGAACACTGAAGCTTTCTTT. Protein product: CASRTGTMNTEAFF.

The CDR3 spells CASSDGRTGANVLTF. The CDR3 DNA reads TGTGCCAGTAGTGACGGGAGGACCGGGGCCAACGTCCTGACTTTC. The chain uses TRBV19 and TRBJ2-6; 7 positions agree with TRBD2. V lost 5 bases and J lost 4; bases outside the gene matches: 5. Looked up from germline, CDR1 is LNHDA and CDR2 is SQIVND (reference sequence). The CDR3 totals 15 residues.

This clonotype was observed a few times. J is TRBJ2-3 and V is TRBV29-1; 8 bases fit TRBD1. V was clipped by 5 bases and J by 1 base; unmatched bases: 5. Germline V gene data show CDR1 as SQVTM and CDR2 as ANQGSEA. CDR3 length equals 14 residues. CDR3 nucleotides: TGCAGCGTTACCCCGGACAGGGGCACAGATACGCAGTATTTT. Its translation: CSVTPDRGTDTQYF.

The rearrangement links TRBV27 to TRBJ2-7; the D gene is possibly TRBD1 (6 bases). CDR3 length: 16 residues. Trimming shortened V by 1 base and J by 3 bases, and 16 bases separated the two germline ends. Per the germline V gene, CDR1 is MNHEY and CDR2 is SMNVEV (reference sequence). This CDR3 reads CASSLFRAGDGYEQYF. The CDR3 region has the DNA TGTGCCAGCAGTTTATTCAGGGCAGGGGACGGCTACGAGCAGTACTTC.

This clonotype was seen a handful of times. The DNA of the CDR3 is TGCAGCGTAGATCAGAATAGCGGCTACAATGAGCAGTTCTTC. The encoded protein is CSVDQNSGYNEQFF. The chain links TRBV29-1 to TRBJ2-1, with D possibly matching TRBD2 (6 bases). CDR1 and CDR2 (germline): SQVTM, ANQGSEA. There are 14 residues in the CDR3. The ends were cut back, 6 bases at V and 3 bases at J, with 15 bases in the middle.

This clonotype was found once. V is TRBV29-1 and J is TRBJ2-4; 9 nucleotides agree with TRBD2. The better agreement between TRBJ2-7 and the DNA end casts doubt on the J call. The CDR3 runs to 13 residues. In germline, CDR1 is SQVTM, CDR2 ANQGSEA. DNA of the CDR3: TGCAGCGTTGGCGTTAGCGGGAGCAACGAGCAGTACTTC. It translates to CSVGVSGSNEQYF.

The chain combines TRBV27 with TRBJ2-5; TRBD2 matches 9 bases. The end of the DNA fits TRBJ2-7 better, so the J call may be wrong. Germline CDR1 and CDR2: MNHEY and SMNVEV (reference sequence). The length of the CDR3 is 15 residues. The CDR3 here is CASSWREGLIHEQYF. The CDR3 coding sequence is TGTGCCAGCAGTTGGCGGGAGGGCCTGATTCACGAGCAGTACTTC.